These 21 T cell receptor beta chains were sequenced from one sample in a study of blood T cell repertoires in COVID-19. Clones were sequenced by immunoSEQ multiplex PCR, and TCRdb holds only the in-frame ones, with some missing. The data show 60,000 to 70,000 clones, roughly 85% seen once. Sequencing used peripheral blood. These receptors were collected from a woman aged 55-69 years with acute or convalescent COVID-19.

CDR3 in DNA: TGTGCCAGCAGCCTCTTTACTAGCGGGCTCCAGTATTTT. It is translated as CASSLFTSGLQYF. This sequence joins TRBV14 and TRBJ2-3; 9 nucleotides line up with TRBD2. CDR3 length: 13 amino acids. Germline trimming cut 4 bases from V and 12 bases from J; bases unmatched to any gene: 8. The germline CDR1 and CDR2 sequences are SGHDN and FVKESK. Complete variable domain (other parts from reference TRBV14 and TRBJ2-3): EAGVTQFPSHSVIEKGQTVTLRCDPISGHDNLYWYRRVMGKEIKFLLHFVKESKQDESGMPNNRFLAERTGGTYSTLKVQPAELEDSGVYFCASSLFTSGLQYFGPGTRLTVL.

This clone was recorded once. The CDR3 DNA is TGTGCCAGCAGCTCGAATTCACCCCTCCACTTT. Translated: CASSSNSPLHF. This sequence joins TRBV2 and TRBJ1-6, with D hard to call. Germline values: CDR1 SNHLY, CDR2 FYNNEI. V dropped 6 bases and J dropped 7 bases, with 4 bases sitting between them. The length of the CDR3 is 11 residues.

The chain carries TRBV4-1 and TRBJ2-3, with TRBD2 matching over 7 bases. Looked up from germline, CDR1 is MGHRA and CDR2 is YSYEKL. This CDR3 is built from 15 residues. The V gene end was trimmed by 3 bases and the J gene end by 4 bases; junction bases not matched to a gene: 7. CDR3 protein: CASSQRTRSADTQYF. The CDR3 nucleotides read TGCGCCAGCAGCCAGCGGACTAGGTCGGCAGATACGCAGTATTTT.

The gene calls are TRBV19 and TRBJ2-4; 9 nucleotides agree with TRBD1. The ends lost 5 bases at V and 3 bases at J; junction bases unmatched: 5. This CDR3 is 15 amino acids long. Germline CDR1 and CDR2: LNHDA and SQIVND (reference sequence). In nucleotides, the CDR3 is TGTGCCAGTAGTCCGGGACAGGGTATCAAAAACATTCAGTACTTC. This codes for CASSPGQGIKNIQYF.

The V call is TRBV5-1, the J call TRBJ2-1; 7 bases match TRBD1. J lost 6 bases, V lost 1 base, and 4 bases had no gene match. In germline, CDR1 is SGHRS, CDR2 YFSETQ. The CDR3 covers 14 residues. The CDR3 is CASSLTSGGNEQFF. In DNA, the CDR3 is TGCGCCAGCAGCTTGACGTCAGGGGGCAATGAGCAGTTCTTC.

The chain combines TRBV19 with TRBJ2-5; 8 bases fit TRBD1. The CDR3 length is 13 residues. Germline CDR1 is LNHDA and CDR2 is SQIVND (reference sequence). V lost 4 bases and J lost 5; bases outside the gene matches: 3. The CDR3 region is CASSNQGAETQYF. The CDR3 nucleotides read TGTGCCAGTAGTAACCAGGGGGCCGAGACCCAGTACTTC.

This clone was seen just once. The chain links TRBV19 to TRBJ2-1; possibly TRBD2 for D (5 bases). The CDR3 extends over 14 amino acids. Trimming shortened V by 3 bases and J by 8 bases, and 14 bases separated the two germline ends. CDR1 and CDR2 from the germline V gene are LNHDA and SQIVND (reference sequence). CDR3 sequence (DNA): TGTGCCAGTAGTATGTACAGCGGTGGCTATGAGCAGTTCTTC. Protein: CASSMYSGGYEQFF.

The chain carries TRBV28 and TRBJ1-4; D gene ambiguous. CDR3 length equals 14 residues. The V end was cut by 6 bases, the J end by 1 base, with 9 bases between. CDR1 and CDR2 (germline): MDHEN, SYDVKM. CDR3: CASRRPRTNEKLFF. The CDR3 nucleotides read TGTGCCAGCAGGAGGCCGAGAACTAATGAAAAACTGTTTTTT.

The chain combines TRBV3-1 (or the pseudogene TRBV3-2) with TRBJ1-6, with 8 bases matching TRBD1. CDR3 length: 16 residues. With V trimmed by 1 base and J by 5 bases, 4 bases remained unmatched. Germline loops: CDR1 LGHDT, CDR2 YNNKEL (reference sequence). DNA for the CDR3: TGTGCCAGCAGCCAAGGGGGACAGGTGGATAATTCACCCCTCCACTTT. Residues: CASSQGGQVDNSPLHF.

The V and J genes are TRBV2 and TRBJ1-6; possibly TRBD1 for D (6 bases). Germline CDR1 reads SNHLY; CDR2 reads FYNNEI. The CDR3 loop spans 15 amino acids. Trimming removed 2 bases at V and 10 bases at J, with 15 bases between. CDR3 sequence reads: CASSELGTPRSPLHF. The CDR3 coding sequence is TGTGCCAGCAGTGAATTGGGGACACCCAGATCACCCCTCCACTTT.

The genes are TRBV7-3 and TRBJ2-1; TRBD2 aligns across 9 bases. This CDR3 comprises 16 residues. Germline V gene lookup returns CDR1 SGHTA and CDR2 FQGTGA. Trimming cost V 5 bases and J 9 bases; bases outside gene matches: 14. CDR3 nucleotide sequence: TGTGCCAGCAGCCCTCCGGGCGGGAGGGCGGGAGTTGAGCAGTTCTTC. This sequence encodes CASSPPGGRAGVEQFF.

The J gene is TRBJ1-4, the V gene TRBV3-1 (or the pseudogene TRBV3-2), with 9 bases identical to TRBD1. This CDR3 is 15 amino acids long. Germline values: CDR1 LGHDT, CDR2 YNNKEL (reference sequence). Trimming removed 1 base from V and 8 bases from J; junction bases left unmatched: 5. The CDR3: CASSQGRQGGEKLFF. The CDR3 DNA reads TGTGCCAGCAGCCAAGGCCGACAGGGGGGCGAAAAACTGTTTTTT.

This chain connects TRBV5-4 to TRBJ2-1; D gene ambiguous. V dropped 9 bases and J dropped 8 bases, with 24 bases sitting between them. The CDR3 has 15 residues. Germline values: CDR1 SGHNT, CDR2 YYREEE (reference sequence). This CDR3 is CANSQYGLVVDEQFF. In nucleotides, the CDR3 is TGTGCCAACTCGCAATATGGTCTAGTAGTCGATGAGCAGTTCTTC.

J is TRBJ2-7 and V is TRBV3-1 (or the pseudogene TRBV3-2); D may be TRBD2 (5 bases). V lost 1 base and J lost 2, with 9 bases in between. Germline CDR1 reads LGHDT; CDR2 reads YNNKEL (reference sequence). The CDR3 spans 14 residues. Here the CDR3 DNA reads TGTGCCAGCAGCCAAGGGCTAGCTGCCTACGAGCAGTACTTC. Translated, it gives CASSQGLAAYEQYF.

The V gene is TRBV5-1, the J gene TRBJ1-1; a possible D gene is TRBD1 (6 bases). With 2 bases removed from V and 7 bases from J, the gap between germline ends came to 12 bases. The germline gives CDR1 SGHRS, CDR2 YFSETQ. This CDR3 has 13 amino acids. The CDR3 coding sequence is TGCGCCAGCAGCTTACAGGGATATAATGAAGCTTTCTTT. It specifies CASSLQGYNEAFF.

This clone was seen a few times. The V call is TRBV12-3 or TRBV12-4, the J call TRBJ1-2; 8 nucleotides align to TRBD1. This CDR3 has 13 amino acids. J lost 5 bases, V lost 7 bases, and 6 bases had no gene match. CDR3 loop: CASTPQGAYGYTF. The DNA for the CDR3 is TGTGCCAGCACCCCTCAGGGGGCGTATGGCTACACCTTC.

V and J are TRBV5-1 and TRBJ1-1; maybe TRBD1 (5 bases). V lost 5 bases and J 1 base, leaving 9 bases between the germline ends. The CDR3 has 13 amino acids. CDR1 and CDR2 (germline): SGHRS, YFSETQ. In DNA, the CDR3 is TGCGCCAGCAGTCGACAGCCGAACACTGAAGCTTTCTTT. Translation: CASSRQPNTEAFF.

The chain has TRBV4-1 and TRBJ1-2; TRBD1 agrees at 8 bases. The CDR3 contains 14 residues. Per the germline V gene, CDR1 is MGHRA and CDR2 is YSYEKL. J lost 2 bases, V lost 1 base, and 0 bases had no gene match. The CDR3 DNA is TGCGCCAGCAGCCAAGGGGACAGGAACTATGGCTACACCTTC. It translates to CASSQGDRNYGYTF.

The J gene is TRBJ1-2, the V gene TRBV7-2, with TRBD1 as a possible D gene (5 bases). V lost 1 base and J 8 bases, leaving 17 bases between the germline ends. The germline CDR1 and CDR2 sequences are SGHTA and FQGNSA. The CDR3 loop spans 15 amino acids. The CDR3 DNA reads as TGTGCCAGCAGCTTAGGTAGGCAGGGAGGAAGCGGCTACACCTTC. Translating it yields CASSLGRQGGSGYTF.

The chain carries TRBV6-5 and TRBJ2-7, with 7 bases fitting TRBD1. The V and J ends lost 5 bases and 7 bases, in that order; junction bases with no gene match: 14. Looked up from germline, CDR1 is MNHEY and CDR2 is SVGAGI. The CDR3 is 15 residues long. CDR3 DNA: TGTGCCAGCAGTCCCCAGACAGGGTCGGGCTTGGAGCAGTACTTC. Protein sequence: CASSPQTGSGLEQYF.

The chain uses TRBV11-2 and TRBJ1-1; possible D gene TRBD1, 5 bases. V lost 0 bases and J 3 bases, leaving 8 bases between the germline ends. This CDR3 region has 14 residues. Per germline, CDR1 SGHAT and CDR2 FQNNGV. The CDR3 bases are TGTGCCAGCAGCTTAGATCGGGGGGACACTGAAGCTTTCTTT. It encodes CASSLDRGDTEAFF.